This T cell receptor beta chain was identified during a study of patients and donors after allogeneic stem cell transplantation. The CDR3 is 11 amino acids. V lost 5 bases and J lost 2, with 7 bases in between. Germline lookup yields CDR1 SQVTM and CDR2 ANQGSEA. There are many counts of this clonotype. One entry per CDR3 protein results from TCRdb running MiXCR on the RT-PCR reads. There are some 960,000 distinct CDR3 sequences in the sample; 15% to 20% occur only once, and 5% to 7.5% lies in the top ten. Sample: blood, either unsorted or a sorted T cell fraction (not recorded which). The source is a human donor who was either an allogeneic HSCT recipient or a stem cell or donor lymphocyte infusion donor (not recorded which). It is not recorded whose cells these are; they may come from a transplant donor. The J gene is TRBJ2-7, the V gene TRBV29-1; D gene ambiguous. The CDR3 sequence: CSVCRTYEQYF. DNA of the CDR3: TGCAGCGTTTGTCGAACCTACGAGCAGTACTTC.